The rows below give T cell receptor beta chains drawn from one sample of a study of T-cell memory formation after mild COVID-19. TCRdb called the 5' RACE reads again in MiXCR, with one record for every CDR3 protein. The profile shows some 150,000 distinct CDR3 sequences, roughly 13% of them singletons. Sequenced input: PBMCs or a T cell subset sorted from them (not recorded which). The receptors come from an adult woman who had mild COVID-19 (a few samples of this study predate the infection). Cell type and time point are not known. Both conserved end residues are part of each CDR3. Each record gives: J gene, D gene, clone size, V gene, CDR3 protein, CDR3 DNA. The D gene is left open where the match is weak. Some rows have no size entry. The others give once, few or many, or a class for an expanded clone.

J: TRBJ1-1; D: -; size: -; V: TRBV29-1; CDR3: CSVVQVGREHTEAFF; DNA: TGCAGCGTTGTTCAGGTCGGTAGGGAACATACTGAAGCTTTCTTT
J: TRBJ2-3; D: -; size: -; V: TRBV19; CDR3: CASSIHGDTQYF; DNA: TGTGCCAGTAGTATCCACGGGGATACGCAGTATTTT
J: TRBJ2-7; D: -; size: few; V: TRBV5-5; CDR3: CASSLGPDGYEQYF; DNA: TGTGCCAGCAGCTTGGGACCGGATGGGTACGAGCAGTACTTC
J: TRBJ2-2; D: TRBD1; size: few; V: TRBV4-3; CDR3: CASSHGQGPGELFF; DNA: TGCGCCAGCAGCCACGGACAGGGCCCCGGGGAGCTGTTTTTT
J: TRBJ2-5; D: TRBD2; size: few; V: TRBV7-9; CDR3: CASSLLAGGGETQYF; DNA: TGTGCCAGCAGCTTACTAGCGGGAGGGGGAGAGACCCAGTACTTC
J: TRBJ2-2; D: TRBD2; size: -; V: TRBV20-1; CDR3: CSASDTAGGRGTGELFF; DNA: TGCAGTGCTAGTGATACAGCGGGGGGTCGTGGCACCGGGGAGCTGTTTTTT
J: TRBJ2-7; D: -; size: -; V: TRBV11-3; CDR3: CASSLEDGRGYEQYF; DNA: TGTGCCAGCAGCTTAGAGGACGGGAGAGGCTACGAGCAGTACTTC
J: TRBJ2-3; D: -; size: -; V: TRBV2; CDR3: CASGRDLASRTDTQYF; DNA: TGTGCCAGCGGGCGGGACCTCGCTTCCCGCACAGATACGCAGTATTTT
J: TRBJ2-7; D: -; size: many; V: TRBV29-1; CDR3: CSVSYPGSYEQYF; DNA: TGCAGCGTTAGCTACCCCGGGTCCTACGAGCAGTACTTC
J: TRBJ1-1; D: -; size: many; V: TRBV29-1; CDR3: CSVDRSVDTEAFF; DNA: TGCAGCGTAGACCGTTCTGTGGACACTGAAGCTTTCTTT
J: TRBJ1-1; D: -; size: -; V: TRBV7-9; CDR3: CASSLLVGMNTEAFF; DNA: TGTGCCAGCAGCTTATTAGTTGGCATGAACACTGAAGCTTTCTTT
J: TRBJ2-1; D: TRBD1; size: few; V: TRBV29-1; CDR3: CSSLGGQGDYNEQFF; DNA: TGCAGCTCCTTAGGGGGACAGGGGGATTACAATGAGCAGTTCTTC
J: TRBJ2-1; D: -; size: few; V: TRBV29-1; CDR3: CSVEVGVSDNEQFF; DNA: TGCAGCGTTGAAGTGGGGGTTTCGGACAATGAGCAGTTCTTC
J: TRBJ2-5; D: -; size: many; V: TRBV12-3/TRBV12-4; CDR3: CASTVSGAAGMYF; DNA: TGTGCCAGCACCGTCTCAGGGGCGGCAGGGATGTACTTC
J: TRBJ2-3; D: -; size: few; V: TRBV15; CDR3: CATSRSERDTGTDTQYF; DNA: TGTGCCACCAGCAGATCAGAACGGGACACAGGCACAGATACGCAGTATTTT
J: TRBJ2-2; D: -; size: -; V: TRBV24-1; CDR3: CSTSDTYKLTGELFF; DNA: TGTTCCACCAGCGATACCTACAAACTCACCGGGGAGCTGTTTTTT
J: TRBJ1-1; D: -; size: many; V: TRBV9; CDR3: CASSVADGNTEAFF; DNA: TGTGCCAGCAGCGTAGCAGACGGAAACACTGAAGCTTTCTTT
J: TRBJ2-3; D: TRBD2; size: -; V: TRBV7-6; CDR3: CASSFGTSGFSTDTQYF; DNA: TGTGCCAGCAGCTTCGGGACTAGCGGATTTAGCACAGATACGCAGTATTTT
J: TRBJ1-1; D: -; size: -; V: TRBV24-1; CDR3: CATSDYRTEEAFF; DNA: TGTGCCACCAGTGACTATCGGACCGAGGAAGCTTTCTTT
J: TRBJ1-2; D: -; size: few; V: TRBV29-1; CDR3: CSVEDAGVSYGYTF; DNA: TGCAGCGTTGAAGATGCCGGGGTGTCCTATGGCTACACCTTC
J: TRBJ2-6; D: TRBD1; size: few; V: TRBV7-9; CDR3: CASSSRDRASGANVLTF; DNA: TGTGCCAGCAGCTCCCGGGACAGGGCCTCTGGGGCCAACGTCCTGACTTTC
J: TRBJ2-1; D: TRBD1; size: few; V: TRBV6-6; CDR3: CASSPVQGAYNEQFF; DNA: TGTGCCAGCAGTCCGGTACAGGGGGCATACAATGAGCAGTTCTTC
J: TRBJ2-1; D: -; size: few; V: TRBV7-7; CDR3: CASSAARTGSYNEQFF; DNA: TGTGCTAGCAGCGCCGCCCGGACTGGCTCCTACAATGAGCAGTTCTTC
J: TRBJ2-5; D: -; size: -; V: TRBV11-2; CDR3: CASSTIQGGTETQYF; DNA: TGTGCCAGCAGCACCATACAGGGTGGGACGGAGACCCAGTACTTC
J: TRBJ1-5; D: TRBD1; size: many; V: TRBV7-8; CDR3: CASSLTGALNQPQHF; DNA: TGTGCCAGCAGCCTAACAGGGGCCCTCAATCAGCCCCAGCATTTT
J: TRBJ2-7; D: TRBD2; size: -; V: TRBV7-2; CDR3: CASSLDLAGGPVQYF; DNA: TGTGCCAGCAGCTTAGACCTAGCGGGAGGGCCGGTGCAGTACTTC
J: TRBJ2-3; D: -; size: -; V: TRBV7-9; CDR3: CASSFGYGELDADTQYF; DNA: TGTGCCAGCAGCTTCGGTTATGGGGAGCTGGACGCAGATACGCAGTATTTT
J: TRBJ1-2; D: -; size: -; V: TRBV11-2; CDR3: CASSLVGGTRYGYTF; DNA: TGTGCCAGCAGCTTAGTGGGAGGGACAAGATATGGCTACACCTTC